These T cell receptor beta chains were read from a single sample in a study of T-cell memory formation after mild COVID-19. TCRdb itself ran the 5' RACE reads through MiXCR, one entry per CDR3 protein. The data show some 300,000 distinct CDR3 sequences, roughly 21% seen once. Sequenced input: PBMCs or a T cell subset sorted from them (not recorded which). These receptors originate from a young man who had mild COVID-19 (a few samples of this study predate the infection). Cell type and time point are not known. The CDR3 runs from the conserved cysteine through the conserved F or W. A D gene is named only where the DNA matches it firmly. Size values are once, few and many counts, or a class for expanded clones, and some rows have none.

clone_size j_call d_call v_call cdr3_nt cdr3_aa
- TRBJ1-2 - TRBV9 TGTGCCAGCAGCGGGGGATCTACTAACTATGGCTACACCTTC CASSGGSTNYGYTF
few TRBJ2-5 TRBD1 TRBV5-1 TGCGCCAGCAGCTTGGAGGGGACAGACCAAGAGACCCAGTACTTC CASSLEGTDQETQYF
few TRBJ1-2 TRBD1 TRBV12-3/TRBV12-4 TGTGCCAGCAGTCTCCCCTCACAGGGGGCGTGGGGCTACACCTTC CASSLPSQGAWGYTF
- TRBJ2-3 TRBD2 TRBV27 TGTGCCAGCAGTTACCTAGCGGGGGGGCCCGGGGATACGCAGTATTTT CASSYLAGGPGDTQYF
- TRBJ2-1 - TRBV7-2 TGTGCCAGCAGCTTATTGGGGGGCGGAGGCAATGAGCAGTTCTTC CASSLLGGGGNEQFF
- TRBJ1-2 - TRBV12-3/TRBV12-4 TGTGCCAGCAGTCCCGAGGGTATCTGGGACTATGGCTACACCTTC CASSPEGIWDYGYTF
- TRBJ2-3 - TRBV4-3 TGCGCCAGCAGCCAAGAGACAGCCGGCACAGATACGCAGTATTTT CASSQETAGTDTQYF
- TRBJ2-2 - TRBV19 TGTGCCAGTAGTATTGCGGGCGCGAACACCGGGGAGCTGTTTTTT CASSIAGANTGELFF
- TRBJ2-7 - TRBV12-3/TRBV12-4 TGTGCCAGCTCCCTGGGCTCAGGGGGGTTCTACGAGCAGTACTTC CASSLGSGGFYEQYF
many TRBJ2-7 - TRBV18 TGTGCCAGCTCGCGGGGCCAGGGAAGCTACTACGAGCAGTACTTC CASSRGQGSYYEQYF
- TRBJ2-2 - TRBV7-2 TGTGCCAGCAGCTTCACCCAGGGATCCGGGGAGCTGTTTTTT CASSFTQGSGELFF
- TRBJ2-1 TRBD2 TRBV5-4 TGTGCCAGCAGCTTGGGTACTAGCGGGGGGGCCTCCTACAATGAGCAGTTCTTC CASSLGTSGGASYNEQFF
- TRBJ2-1 - TRBV5-6 TGTGCCAGCAGCCCTAGGTTGAGCTCCTACAATGAGCAGTTCTTC CASSPRLSSYNEQFF
- TRBJ1-2 - TRBV4-3 TGCGCCAGCAGCCAAGTCCGGGACCACTACTATGGCTACACCTTC CASSQVRDHYYGYTF
- TRBJ1-6 - TRBV4-3 TGCGCCAGCAGCCAAGACGGGGACTCACCCCTCCACTTT CASSQDGDSPLHF
- TRBJ1-2 - TRBV15 TGTGCCACCAGCAGCGACAGGTATAACTATGGCTACACCTTC CATSSDRYNYGYTF
few TRBJ2-3 - TRBV7-9 TGTGCCAGCAGCACCCCGTGGGTAGGGGACCTCACAGATACGCAGTATTTT CASSTPWVGDLTDTQYF